This TCR beta chain appears in the sequencing data of a study of shared clonotypes between healthy human individuals. Germline-derived CDR1 and CDR2 are GTSNPN and SVGIG (reference sequence). CDR3 length: 14 amino acids. V dropped 2 bases and J dropped 4; count of bases not matched to a gene: 5. As to this clone: Its matching antigen is unknown.

Adult donors, all healthy and HIV-negative, had no recent acute infections or vaccinations. The protocol was immunoSEQ multiplex PCR, while the TCRdb copy is restricted to in-frame clones and leaves out a portion. The data hold about 330,000 clones, with about 74% observed a single time. Overall study results and limits: In a handful of donors, around 4.8% of naive CD4 clonotypes appeared in common.

Material: memory CD4+ T cells sorted from blood. Noted subset: CD45RA-negative fraction. The chain couples TRBV30 to TRBJ2-1, with 7 bases identical to TRBD2. The sequence was collected from a man under 40 in good health. In DNA form, the CDR3 reads TGTGCCTGGAGTAGGTCTAGCGGTTACAATGAGCAGTTCTTC. This gives the protein CAWSRSSGYNEQFF.